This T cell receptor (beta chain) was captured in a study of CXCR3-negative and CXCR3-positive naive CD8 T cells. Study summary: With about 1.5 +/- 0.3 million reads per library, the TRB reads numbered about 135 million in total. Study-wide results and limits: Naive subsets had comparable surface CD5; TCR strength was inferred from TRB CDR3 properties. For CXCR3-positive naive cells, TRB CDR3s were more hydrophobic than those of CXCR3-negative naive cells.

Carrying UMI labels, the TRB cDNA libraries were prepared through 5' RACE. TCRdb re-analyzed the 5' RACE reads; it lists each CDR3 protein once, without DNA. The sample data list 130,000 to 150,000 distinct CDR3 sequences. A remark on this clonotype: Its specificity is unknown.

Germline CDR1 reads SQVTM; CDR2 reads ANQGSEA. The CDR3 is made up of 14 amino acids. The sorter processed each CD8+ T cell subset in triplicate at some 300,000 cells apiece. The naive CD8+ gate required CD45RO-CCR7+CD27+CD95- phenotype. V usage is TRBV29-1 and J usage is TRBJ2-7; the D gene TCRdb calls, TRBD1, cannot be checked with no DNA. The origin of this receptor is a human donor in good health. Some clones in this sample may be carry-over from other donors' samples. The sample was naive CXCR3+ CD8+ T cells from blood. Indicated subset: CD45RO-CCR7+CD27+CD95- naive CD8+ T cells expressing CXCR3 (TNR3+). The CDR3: CSVEERDREYEQYF.